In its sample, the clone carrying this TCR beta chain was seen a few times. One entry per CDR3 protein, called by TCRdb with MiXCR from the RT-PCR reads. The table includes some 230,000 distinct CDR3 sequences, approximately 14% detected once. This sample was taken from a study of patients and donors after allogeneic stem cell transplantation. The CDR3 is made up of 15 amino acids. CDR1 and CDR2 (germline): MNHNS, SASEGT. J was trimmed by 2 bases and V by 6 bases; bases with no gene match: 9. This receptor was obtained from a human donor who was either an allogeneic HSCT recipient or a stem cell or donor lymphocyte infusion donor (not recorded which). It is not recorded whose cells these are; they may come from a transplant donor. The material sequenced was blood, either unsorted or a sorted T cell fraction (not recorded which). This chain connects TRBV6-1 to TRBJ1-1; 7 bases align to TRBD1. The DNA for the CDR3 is TGTGCCAGCAGGGAAAGGGGACAGAGAAACACTGAAGCTTTCTTT. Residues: CASRERGQRNTEAFF.